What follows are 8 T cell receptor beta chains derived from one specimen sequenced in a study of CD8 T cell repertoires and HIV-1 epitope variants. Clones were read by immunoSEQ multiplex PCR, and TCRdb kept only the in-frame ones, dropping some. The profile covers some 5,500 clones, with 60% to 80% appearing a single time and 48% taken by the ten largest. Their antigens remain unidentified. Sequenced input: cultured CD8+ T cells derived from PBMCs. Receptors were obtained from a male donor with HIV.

CDR3 sequence reads: CASTREGRTEAFF. As DNA, the CDR3 is TGTGCCAGCACCCGAGAGGGGCGAACTGAAGCTTTCTTT. V is TRBV6-1 and J is TRBJ1-1, with D perhaps matching TRBD1 (5 bases). Germline-derived CDR1 and CDR2 are MNHNS and SASEGT. The CDR3 runs 13 residues. V lost 7 bases and J 5 bases, leaving 14 bases between the germline ends.

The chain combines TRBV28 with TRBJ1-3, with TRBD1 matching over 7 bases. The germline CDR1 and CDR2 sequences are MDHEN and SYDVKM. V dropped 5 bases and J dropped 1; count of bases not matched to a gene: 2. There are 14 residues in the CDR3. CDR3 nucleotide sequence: TGTGCCAGCAGTCAGACAGGGTCTGGAAACACCATATATTTT. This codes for CASSQTGSGNTIYF.

CDR3 loop: CASSQELPWTLGYSPLHF. The CDR3 DNA follows: TGTGCCAGCAGCCAAGAACTCCCGTGGACTTTGGGGTATTCACCCCTCCACTTT. The genes are TRBV14 and TRBJ1-6, with D unresolved. Germline V gene sequence: CDR1 SGHDN, CDR2 FVKESK. Trimming removed 0 bases from V and 8 bases from J, with 20 bases in between. The CDR3 loop spans 18 amino acids.

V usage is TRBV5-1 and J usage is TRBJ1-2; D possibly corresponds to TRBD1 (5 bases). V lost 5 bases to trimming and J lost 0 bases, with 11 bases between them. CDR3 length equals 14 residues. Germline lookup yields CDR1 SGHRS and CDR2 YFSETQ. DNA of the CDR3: TGCGCCAGCAGTCCAGGGCCAGCTAACTATGGCTACACCTTC. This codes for CASSPGPANYGYTF.

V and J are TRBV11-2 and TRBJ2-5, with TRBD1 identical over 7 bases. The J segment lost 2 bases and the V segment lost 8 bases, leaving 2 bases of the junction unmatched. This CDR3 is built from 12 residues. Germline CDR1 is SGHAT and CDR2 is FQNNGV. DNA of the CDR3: TGTGCCAGCGGGGACAGACAAGAGACCCAGTACTTC. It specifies CASGDRQETQYF.

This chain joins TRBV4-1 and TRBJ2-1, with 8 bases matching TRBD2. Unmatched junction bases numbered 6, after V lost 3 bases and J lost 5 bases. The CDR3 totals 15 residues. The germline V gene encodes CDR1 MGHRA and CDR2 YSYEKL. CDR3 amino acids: CASSHPGLGHNEQFF. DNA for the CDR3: TGCGCCAGCAGCCACCCGGGACTAGGTCACAATGAGCAGTTCTTC.

CDR3 amino acids: CASSQGTGPLEQYF. The CDR3 DNA sequence: TGCGCCAGCAGCCAAGGAACAGGACCCCTGGAGCAGTACTTC. The J gene is TRBJ2-7, the V gene TRBV4-1, with D tentatively TRBD1 (5 bases). The CDR3 spans 14 residues. Deletions cut 1 base from V and 7 bases from J, with 14 bases between. Germline assignment: CDR1 MGHRA and CDR2 YSYEKL.

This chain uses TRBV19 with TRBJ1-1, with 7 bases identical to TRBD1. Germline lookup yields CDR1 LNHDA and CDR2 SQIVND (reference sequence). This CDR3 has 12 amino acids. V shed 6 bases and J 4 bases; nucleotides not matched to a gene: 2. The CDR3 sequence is CASSSGGTEAFF. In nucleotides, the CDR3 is TGTGCCAGTAGCTCAGGGGGCACTGAAGCTTTCTTT.